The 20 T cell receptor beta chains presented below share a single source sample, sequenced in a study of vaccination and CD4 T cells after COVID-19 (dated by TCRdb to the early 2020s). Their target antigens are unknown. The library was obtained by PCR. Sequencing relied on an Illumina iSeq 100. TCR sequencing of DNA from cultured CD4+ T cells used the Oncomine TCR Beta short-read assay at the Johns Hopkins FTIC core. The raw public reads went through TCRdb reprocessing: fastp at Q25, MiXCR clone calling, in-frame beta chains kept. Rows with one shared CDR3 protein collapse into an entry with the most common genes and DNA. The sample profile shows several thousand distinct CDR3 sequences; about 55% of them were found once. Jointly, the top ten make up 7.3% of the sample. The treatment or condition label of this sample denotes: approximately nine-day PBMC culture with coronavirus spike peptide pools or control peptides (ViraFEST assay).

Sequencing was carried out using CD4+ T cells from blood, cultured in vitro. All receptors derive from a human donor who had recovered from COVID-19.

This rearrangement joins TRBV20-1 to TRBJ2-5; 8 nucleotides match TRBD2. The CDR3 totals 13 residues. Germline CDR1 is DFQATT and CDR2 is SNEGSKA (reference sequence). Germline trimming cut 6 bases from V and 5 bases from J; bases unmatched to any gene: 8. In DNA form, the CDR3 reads TGCAGTGCGGCCAAGCGGGGGCGGGAGACCCAGTACTTC. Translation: CSAAKRGRETQYF.

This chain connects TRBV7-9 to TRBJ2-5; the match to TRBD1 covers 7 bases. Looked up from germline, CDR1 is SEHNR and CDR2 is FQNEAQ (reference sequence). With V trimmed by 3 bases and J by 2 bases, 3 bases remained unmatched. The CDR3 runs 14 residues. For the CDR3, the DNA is TGTGCCAGCAGCTTGACAGGGACACAAGAGACCCAGTACTTC. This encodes CASSLTGTQETQYF.

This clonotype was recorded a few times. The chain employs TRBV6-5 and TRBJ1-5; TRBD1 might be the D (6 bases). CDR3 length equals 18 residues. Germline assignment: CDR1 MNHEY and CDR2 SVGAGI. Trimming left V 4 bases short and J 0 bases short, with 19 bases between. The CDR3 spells CASSWGLSGQLSNQPQHF. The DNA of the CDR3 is TGTGCCAGCAGTTGGGGTCTTAGTGGACAGCTTAGCAATCAGCCCCAGCATTTT.

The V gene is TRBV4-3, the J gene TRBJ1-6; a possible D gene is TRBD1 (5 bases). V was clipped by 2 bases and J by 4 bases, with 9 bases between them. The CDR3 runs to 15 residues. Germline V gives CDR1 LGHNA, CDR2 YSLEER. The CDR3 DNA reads TGCGCCAGCAGCCAACAGGGAGGTTATAATTCACCCCTCCACTTT. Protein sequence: CASSQQGGYNSPLHF.

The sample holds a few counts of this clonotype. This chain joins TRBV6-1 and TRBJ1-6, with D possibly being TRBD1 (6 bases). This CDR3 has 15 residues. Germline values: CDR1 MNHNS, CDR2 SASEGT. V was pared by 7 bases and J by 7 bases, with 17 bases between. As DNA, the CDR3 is TGTGCCAGCATGAGCCTAAAAGGGGGAAATTCACCCCTCCACTTT. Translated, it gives CASMSLKGGNSPLHF.

CDR3 DNA: TGTGCCAGCAGCTTACCAGAGGGTGGCTACACCTTC. Translation gives CASSLPEGGYTF. The chain employs TRBV7-8 and TRBJ1-2; D uncertain. Germline values: CDR1 SGHVS, CDR2 FQNEAQ. V dropped 2 bases and J dropped 7 bases, with 8 bases sitting between them. This CDR3 contains 12 residues.

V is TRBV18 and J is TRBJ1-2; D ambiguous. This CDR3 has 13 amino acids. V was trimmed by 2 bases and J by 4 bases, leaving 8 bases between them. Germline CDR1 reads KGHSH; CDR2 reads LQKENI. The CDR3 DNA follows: TGTGCCAGCTCACCATTAGAAACCTATGGCTACACCTTC. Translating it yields CASSPLETYGYTF.

In DNA, the CDR3 is TGTGCCAGCAGCTCCTACAGGGGATATGACTATGGCTACACCTTC. It specifies CASSSYRGYDYGYTF. The V gene is TRBV11-2, the J gene TRBJ1-2; 7 bases line up with TRBD1. Germline V gives CDR1 SGHAT, CDR2 FQNNGV. The CDR3 loop spans 15 amino acids. V shed 4 bases, J shed 3 bases, and the junction held 8 bases outside the gene matches.

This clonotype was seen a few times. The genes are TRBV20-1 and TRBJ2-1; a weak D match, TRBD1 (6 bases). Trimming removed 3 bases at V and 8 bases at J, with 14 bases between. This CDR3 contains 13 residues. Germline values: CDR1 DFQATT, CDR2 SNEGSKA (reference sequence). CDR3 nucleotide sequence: TGCAGTGCTAGTCTTTGGCAGGGGTATGAGCAGTTCTTC. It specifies CSASLWQGYEQFF.

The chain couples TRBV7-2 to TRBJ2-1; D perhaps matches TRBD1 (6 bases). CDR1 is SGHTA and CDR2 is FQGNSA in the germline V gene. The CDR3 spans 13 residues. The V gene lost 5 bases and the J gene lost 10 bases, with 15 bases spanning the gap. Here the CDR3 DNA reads TGTGCCAGCAGCCGGGTTCCGGGGACAGAGCAGTTCTTC. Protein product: CASSRVPGTEQFF.

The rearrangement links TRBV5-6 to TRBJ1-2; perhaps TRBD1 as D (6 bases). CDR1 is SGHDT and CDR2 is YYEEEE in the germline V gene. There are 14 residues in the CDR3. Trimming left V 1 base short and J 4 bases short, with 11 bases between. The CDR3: CASSLPGQLYGYTF. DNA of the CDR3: TGTGCCAGCAGCTTGCCAGGACAGCTCTATGGCTACACCTTC.

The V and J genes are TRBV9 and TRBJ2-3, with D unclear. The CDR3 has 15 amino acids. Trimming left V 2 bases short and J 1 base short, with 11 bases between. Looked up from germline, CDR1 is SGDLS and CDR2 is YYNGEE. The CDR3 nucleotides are TGTGCCAGCAGCGTGGGTAGTTCACGCACAGATACGCAGTATTTT. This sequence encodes CASSVGSSRTDTQYF. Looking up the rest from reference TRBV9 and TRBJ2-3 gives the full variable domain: DSGVTQTPKHLITATGQRVTLRCSPRSGDLSVYWYQQSLDQGLQFLIQYYNGEERAKGNILERFSAQQFPDLHSELNLSSLELGDSALYFCASSVGSSRTDTQYFGPGTRLTVL.

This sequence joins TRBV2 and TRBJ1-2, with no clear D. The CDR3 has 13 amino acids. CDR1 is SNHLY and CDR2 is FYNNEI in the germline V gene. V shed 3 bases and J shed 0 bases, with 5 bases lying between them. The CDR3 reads CASSDQANYGYTF. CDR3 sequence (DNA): TGTGCCAGCAGTGACCAGGCTAACTATGGCTACACCTTC.

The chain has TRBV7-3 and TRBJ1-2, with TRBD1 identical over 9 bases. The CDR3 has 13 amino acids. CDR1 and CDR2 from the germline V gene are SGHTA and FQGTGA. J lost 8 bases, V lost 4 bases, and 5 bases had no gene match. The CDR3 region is CASSSTGGGGYTF. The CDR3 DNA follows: TGTGCCAGCAGCTCCACAGGGGGCGGAGGCTACACCTTC. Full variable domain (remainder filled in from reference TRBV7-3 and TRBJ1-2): GAGVSQTPSNKVTEKGKYVELRCDPISGHTALYWYRQSLGQGPEFLIYFQGTGAADDSGLPNDRFFAVRPEGSVSTLKIQRTERGDSAVYLCASSSTGGGGYTFGSGTRLTVV.

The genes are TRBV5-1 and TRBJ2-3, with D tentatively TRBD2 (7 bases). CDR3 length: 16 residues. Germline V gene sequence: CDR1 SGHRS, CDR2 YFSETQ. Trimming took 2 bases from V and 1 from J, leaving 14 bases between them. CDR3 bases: TGCGCCAGCAGCTTATACAGGGAGGGGCGCACAGATACGCAGTATTTT. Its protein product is CASSLYREGRTDTQYF. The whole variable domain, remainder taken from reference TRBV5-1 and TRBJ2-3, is KAGVTQTPRYLIKTRGQQVTLSCSPISGHRSVSWYQQTPGQGLQFLFEYFSETQRNKGNFPGRFSGRQFSNSRSEMNVSTLELGDSALYLCASSLYREGRTDTQYFGPGTRLTVL.

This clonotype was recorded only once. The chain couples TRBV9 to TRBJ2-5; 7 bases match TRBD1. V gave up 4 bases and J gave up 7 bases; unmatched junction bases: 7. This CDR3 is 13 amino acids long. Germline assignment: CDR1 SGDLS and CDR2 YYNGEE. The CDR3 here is CASSSRNRGTQYF. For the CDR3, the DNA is TGTGCCAGCAGCTCGAGAAACAGGGGGACCCAGTACTTC.

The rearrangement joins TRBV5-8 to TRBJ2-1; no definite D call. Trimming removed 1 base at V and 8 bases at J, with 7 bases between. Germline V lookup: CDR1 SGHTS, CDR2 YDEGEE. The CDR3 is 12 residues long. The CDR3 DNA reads TGTGCCAGCAGCTTGCGTCTCTATGAGCAGTTCTTC. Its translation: CASSLRLYEQFF.

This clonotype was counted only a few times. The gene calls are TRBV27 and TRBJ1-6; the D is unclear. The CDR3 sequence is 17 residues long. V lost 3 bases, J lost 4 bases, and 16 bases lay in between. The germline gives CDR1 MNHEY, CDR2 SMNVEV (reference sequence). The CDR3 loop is CASSLDLGIGYNSPLHF. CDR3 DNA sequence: TGTGCCAGCAGTTTGGATCTGGGGATAGGGTATAATTCACCCCTCCACTTT.

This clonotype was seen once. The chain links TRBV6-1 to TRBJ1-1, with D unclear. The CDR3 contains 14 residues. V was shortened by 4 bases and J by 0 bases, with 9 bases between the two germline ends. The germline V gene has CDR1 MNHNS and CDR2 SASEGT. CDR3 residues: CASSGPRVNTEAFF. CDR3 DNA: TGTGCCAGCAGTGGGCCTAGGGTGAACACTGAAGCTTTCTTT.

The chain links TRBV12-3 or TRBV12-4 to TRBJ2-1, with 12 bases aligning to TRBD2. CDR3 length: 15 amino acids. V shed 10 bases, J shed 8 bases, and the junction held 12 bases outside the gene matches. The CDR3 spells CATASASGGAYEQFF. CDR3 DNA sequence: TGTGCCACCGCGTCGGCTAGCGGGGGGGCGTATGAGCAGTTCTTC.